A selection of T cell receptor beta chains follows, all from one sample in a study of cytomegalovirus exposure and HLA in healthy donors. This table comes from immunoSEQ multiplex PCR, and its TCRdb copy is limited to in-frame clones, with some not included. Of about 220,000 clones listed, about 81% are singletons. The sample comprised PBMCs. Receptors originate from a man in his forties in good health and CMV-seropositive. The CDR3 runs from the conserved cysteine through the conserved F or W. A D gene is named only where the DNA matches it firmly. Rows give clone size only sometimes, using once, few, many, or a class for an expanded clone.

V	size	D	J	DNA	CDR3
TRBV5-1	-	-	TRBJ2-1	TGCGCCAGCAGCTTTGGGGACAACTACAATGAGCAGTTCTTC	CASSFGDNYNEQFF
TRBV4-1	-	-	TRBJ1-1	TGCGCCAGCAGCCAAGATCAGGGGTTGACTGAAGCTTTCTTT	CASSQDQGLTEAFF
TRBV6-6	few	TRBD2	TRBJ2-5	TGTGCCAGCAGTGATAGCGGGAGTGGTTTTGTGGCCCAGTACTTC	CASSDSGSGFVAQYF
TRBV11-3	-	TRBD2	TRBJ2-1	TGTGCCAGCAGCGTATCTAGCGGGAGTTTTTTTGGTGAGCAGTTCTTC	CASSVSSGSFFGEQFF
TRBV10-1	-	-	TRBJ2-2	TGCGCCAGCAGTGAGTCGGCGGGATCAGCCGGGGAGCTGTTTTTT	CASSESAGSAGELFF
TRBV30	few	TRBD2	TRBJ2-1	TGTGCCTGGAGTGGGACTAGGGTTGAGCAGTTCTTC	CAWSGTRVEQFF
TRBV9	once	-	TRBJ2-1	TGTGCCAGCAGCCCCAGGCACAATGAGCAGTTCTTC	CASSPRHNEQFF
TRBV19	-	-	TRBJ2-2	TGTGCCAGTAGTATAGGGGACAATGTAGTAGAGCTGTTTTTT	CASSIGDNVVELFF
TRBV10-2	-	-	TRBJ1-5	TGCGCCACGTACGACGGGTTCAATCAGCCCCAGCATTTT	CATYDGFNQPQHF
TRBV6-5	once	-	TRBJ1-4	TGTGCCAGCAGTTACTCTGGGACTGCCGTTAATGAAAAACTGTTTTTT	CASSYSGTAVNEKLFF
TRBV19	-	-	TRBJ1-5	TGTGCCAGTAGCCGGGGGAACAATCAGCCCCAGCATTTT	CASSRGNNQPQHF
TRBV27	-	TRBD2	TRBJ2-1	TGTGCCAGCAGTTTATTTTCTAGCGGAAACAATGAGCAGTTCTTC	CASSLFSSGNNEQFF
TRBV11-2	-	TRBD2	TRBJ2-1	TGTGCCAGCAGAACTTCTTGGCGGGAGCTAGACAATGAGCAGTTCTTC	CASRTSWRELDNEQFF
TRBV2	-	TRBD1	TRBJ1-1	TGTGCCAGCAGAGTTGACAGGGGAAACACTGAAGCTTTCTTT	CASRVDRGNTEAFF
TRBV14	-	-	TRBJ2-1	TGTGCCAGCAGCCAGGGCCAATCATTTACCAGTGAGCAGTTCTTC	CASSQGQSFTSEQFF
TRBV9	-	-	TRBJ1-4	TGTGCCAGCAGCGTAGGGGGAGGGGTCGAAAAACTGTTTTTT	CASSVGGGVEKLFF
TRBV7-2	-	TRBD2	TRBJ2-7	TGTGCCAGCAGCGCGGGAGCCTACGAGCAGTACTTC	CASSAGAYEQYF
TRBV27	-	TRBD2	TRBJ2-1	TGTGCCAGCAGTTCAAGACTAGCGGGAGGGGGCAAGCAGTTCTTC	CASSSRLAGGGKQFF
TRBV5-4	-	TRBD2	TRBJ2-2	TGTGCCAGCAGCTTGCGGGGACTAGCGAACACCGGGGAGCTGTTTTTT	CASSLRGLANTGELFF
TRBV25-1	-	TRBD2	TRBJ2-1	TGTGCCAGCAGTGTAGCGGGAGCAGTCTACAATGAGCAGTTCTTC	CASSVAGAVYNEQFF
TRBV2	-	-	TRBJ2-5	TGTGCCAGCAAGAACAGGGCGCAGACCCAGTACTTC	CASKNRAQTQYF
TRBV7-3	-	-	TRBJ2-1	TGTGCCAGCAGCTCGATAGCGACCACCTACAATGAGCAGTTCTTC	CASSSIATTYNEQFF
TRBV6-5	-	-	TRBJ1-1	TGTGCCAGCACTTTCAACAGGGACGCTGAAGCTTTCTTT	CASTFNRDAEAFF
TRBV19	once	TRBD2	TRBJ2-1	TGTGCCAGTGGGTGGGGACTACCTAACAATGAGCAGTTCTTC	CASGWGLPNNEQFF
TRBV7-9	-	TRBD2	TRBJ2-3	TGTGCCAGCAGCTTAGACTCTAGCGGACCAGGCACAGATACGCAGTATTTT	CASSLDSSGPGTDTQYF
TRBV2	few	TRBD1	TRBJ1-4	TGTGCCAGCAGGGGGCAGGGGGATGAAAAACTGTTTTTT	CASRGQGDEKLFF
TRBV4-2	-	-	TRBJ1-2	TGTGCCAGCAGCCCCCCGGGATCCGGCTACACCTTC	CASSPPGSGYTF
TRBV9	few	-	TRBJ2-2	TGTGCCAGCAGCGTCGGCAGGGTTGCCGGGGAGCTGTTTTTT	CASSVGRVAGELFF
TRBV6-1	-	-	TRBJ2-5	TGTGCCAGCAGTGAAGGGGGACTGGGAGAGACCCAGTACTTC	CASSEGGLGETQYF
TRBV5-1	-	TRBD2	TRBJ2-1	TGCGCCAGCAGCTTGGACCGGGGGGGGTTGATCTTC	CASSLDRGGLIF
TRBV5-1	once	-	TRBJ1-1	TGCGCCAGCAGGACAGGTACCATGAACACTGAAGCTTTCTTT	CASRTGTMNTEAFF
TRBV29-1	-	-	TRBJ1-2	TGCAGCGGTCAGACAGACGTGGACTACTTC	CSGQTDVDYF
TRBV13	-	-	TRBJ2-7	TGTGCCAGCAGCCGTTTACTAGAGCACAGTCCCTACGAGCAGTACTTC	CASSRLLEHSPYEQYF
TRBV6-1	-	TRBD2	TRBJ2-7	TGTGCCAGCAGTAACCGGGCTAGCGGGAGCAGGGAGCAGTACTTC	CASSNRASGSREQYF
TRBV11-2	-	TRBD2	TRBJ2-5	TGTGCCAGCAGCTTAGGGACTAGCCCTTCGTTAGAGACCCAGTACTTC	CASSLGTSPSLETQYF
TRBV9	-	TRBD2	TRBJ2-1	TGTGCCAGCAGCGTAAGCGGGGGTAATGAGCAGTTCTTC	CASSVSGGNEQFF
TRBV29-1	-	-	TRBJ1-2	TGCAGCGTTGACTACTATGGCTACACCTTC	CSVDYYGYTF
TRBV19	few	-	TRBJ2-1	TGTGCCAGTAGTAACAGGGCCAATGAGCAGTTCTTC	CASSNRANEQFF
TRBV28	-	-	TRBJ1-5	TGTGCGAACTCCCCAGGCAGGGGAGGGTACAATCAGCCCCAGCATTTT	CANSPGRGGYNQPQHF
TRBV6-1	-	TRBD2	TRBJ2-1	TGTGCCAGCAGTGCCGGCGGGAGCTCCTACAATGAGCAGTTCTTC	CASSAGGSSYNEQFF
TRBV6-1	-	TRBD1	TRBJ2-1	TGTGCCAGCAGTGACTTCGGACAGGGGACAGGCAATGAGCAGTTCTTC	CASSDFGQGTGNEQFF
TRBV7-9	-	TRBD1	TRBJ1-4	TGTGCCAGCAGCTCCCTAGGGGGCCCTAATGAAAAACTGTTTTTT	CASSSLGGPNEKLFF
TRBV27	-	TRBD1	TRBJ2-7	TGTGCCAGCAGGGGCACGGGACAGGGGCGTTACGAGCAGTACTTC	CASRGTGQGRYEQYF
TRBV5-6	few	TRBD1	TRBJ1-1	TGTGCCAGCAGCCCCCTGGGACAGGGCGGCACTGAAGCTTTCTTT	CASSPLGQGGTEAFF
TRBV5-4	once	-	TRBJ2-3	TGTGCCAGCAGCTCCGGGAGCGGTGCGAGCACAGATACGCAGTATTTT	CASSSGSGASTDTQYF
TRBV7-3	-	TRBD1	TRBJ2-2	TGTGCCAGCAGCTTCAGGGGGACCGGGGAGCTGTTTTTT	CASSFRGTGELFF
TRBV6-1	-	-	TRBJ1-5	TGTGCCAGCAGTGCGCAGGGTTTTAGCAATCAGCCCCAGCATTTT	CASSAQGFSNQPQHF
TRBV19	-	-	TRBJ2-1	TGTGCCAGTACCGCCTCCGGGAGTTACAATGAGCAGTTCTTC	CASTASGSYNEQFF
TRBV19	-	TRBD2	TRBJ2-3	TGTGCCAGTAGTATCACTAGCGGGACAACAGATACGCAGTATTTT	CASSITSGTTDTQYF
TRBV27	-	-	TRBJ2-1	TGTGCCAGCAGTTTGGGAGGAGGGGATGAGCAGTTCTTC	CASSLGGGDEQFF
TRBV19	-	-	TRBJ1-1	TGTGCCAGTAGTATAGTCGGGGGAAACACTGAAGCTTTCTTT	CASSIVGGNTEAFF
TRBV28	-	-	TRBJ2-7	TGTGCCAGCACCCCTAGTGTGAGGGGGGGGGAGCAGTACTTC	CASTPSVRGGEQYF
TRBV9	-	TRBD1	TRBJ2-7	TGTGCCAGCAGCGGACAGGGGGCCTACGAGCAGTACTTC	CASSGQGAYEQYF
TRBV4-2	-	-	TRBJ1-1	TGTGCCAGCAGCCTCAGGACAGTGAACACTGAAGCTTTCTTT	CASSLRTVNTEAFF
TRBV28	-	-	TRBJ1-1	TGTGCCAGCAGCTCCAGGGGCGGGACTGAAGCTTTCTTT	CASSSRGGTEAFF
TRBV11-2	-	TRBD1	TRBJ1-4	TGTGCCAGCAGCCTCGGACAGGCGGAAAAACTGTTTTTT	CASSLGQAEKLFF
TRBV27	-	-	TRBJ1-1	TGTGCCAGCAGGAAGGGGGACATGAACACTGAAGCTTTCTTT	CASRKGDMNTEAFF
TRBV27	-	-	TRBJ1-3	TGTGCCAGCAGTTCCTCGACAAGTCCCCTCTCTGGAAACACCATATATTTT	CASSSSTSPLSGNTIYF
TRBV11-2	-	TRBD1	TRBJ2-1	TGTGCCAGCAGCCCATTCGACAGGGGTTCCTACAATGAGCAGTTCTTC	CASSPFDRGSYNEQFF